A single T cell receptor (beta chain) is shown here with its context. The antigen is undetermined. This record comes from a study of shared clonotypes between healthy human individuals. For every subset, genomic DNA was evenly distributed across several immunoSEQ plates. Only in-frame clones appear in the TCRdb table, and some are missing; sequencing was by immunoSEQ multiplex PCR. The sample comprises some 1,100,000 clones, around 78% of which are singletons, and approximately 0.56% rests with the top ten. Study findings and constraints: Non-shared clonotypes displayed generation probabilities falling below those of clonotypes present in all four donors.

This sequence originates from a man aged 18 to 30 in good health. Some clones in this sample may be carry-over from other donors' samples. The sequencing sample was made of memory CD4+ T cells from PBMCs. Subset given: CD45RA-negative fraction.

In DNA, the CDR3 is TGCGCCAGCAGGCTGGGGCGCTCTGGAAACACCATATATTTT. This sequence encodes CASRLGRSGNTIYF. This chain uses TRBV5-1 with TRBJ1-3; TRBD1 might be the D (5 bases). CDR1 is SGHRS, CDR2 YFSETQ, per germline. CDR3 length: 14 residues. With 5 bases removed from V and 0 bases from J, the gap between germline ends came to 9 bases.